This T cell receptor beta chain was retrieved from a study of Ad26.COV2.S vaccination and SARS-CoV-2 variants. Whole-study context: Each vaccinee took Ad26.COV2.S intramuscularly, once or twice 56 days apart. Regarding the study as a whole: Placebo recipients trailed vaccine recipients in spike-specific TCR breadth.

Clones were read by immunoSEQ multiplex PCR, and TCRdb kept only the in-frame ones, dropping some. The table has around 270,000 clones, 87% seen once. About this clone itself: As yet, its antigen is unknown.

The CDR3 contains 17 residues. The V and J ends lost 5 bases and 2 bases respectively, with 18 bases between them. Germline CDR1 reads SGHAT; CDR2 reads FQNNGV. The treatment: 15 to 20 received Ad26.COV2.S at low or high dose, single or two shots; roughly five received placebo; per-sample allocation not given. It was on day 63 after the first vaccine or placebo injection that samples were taken. Vaccine was an Ad26 vector expressing Wuhan-strain SARS-CoV-2 spike. The J gene is TRBJ2-2, the V gene TRBV11-2; either TRBD1 or TRBD2 may supply D (5 bases each). The sequencing here drew on peripheral blood, taken in a trial of Ad26.COV2.S vaccine versus placebo. The TCR was taken from a person aged 18-60 years who received the Ad26.COV2.S COVID-19 vaccine or a placebo. The CDR3 reads CASSPGSWDPNTGELFF. The DNA of the CDR3 is TGTGCCAGCAGCCCCGGCAGTTGGGACCCCAACACCGGGGAGCTGTTTTTT. The complete variable domain, with remaining parts taken from reference TRBV11-2 and TRBJ2-2, reads EAGVAQSPRYKIIEKRQSVAFWCNPISGHATLYWYQQILGQGPKLLIQFQNNGVVDDSQLPKDRFSAERLKGVDSTLKIQPAKLEDSAVYLCASSPGSWDPNTGELFFGEGSRLTVL.